This is a list of T cell receptor beta chains from one sample in a study of shared clonotypes between healthy human individuals. Using immunoSEQ multiplex PCR, the repertoire was profiled, and TCRdb retains in-frame clones only, with some absent. The repertoire holds 980,000 or so clones, with more than 75% as singletons. Sequencing was performed on memory CD4+ T cells sorted from blood. The receptors shown here come from a man aged 18 to 30 in good health. The CDR3 runs from the conserved cysteine through the conserved F or W. D genes are given only for firm matches. A clone size is listed for some rows: how often the clone was seen (once, few, many), or a class if it is expanded.

v_gene: TRBV19; abundance: .; d_gene: .; j_gene: TRBJ2-3; CDR3nt: TGTGCCAGTAGTATAAAGGATACGCAGTATTTT; CDR3aa: CASSIKDTQYF
v_gene: TRBV11-2; abundance: .; d_gene: .; j_gene: TRBJ1-6; CDR3nt: TGTGCCAGCAGCCCCTCCCCCCCCTCTAATTCACCCCTCCACTTT; CDR3aa: CASSPSPPSNSPLHF
v_gene: TRBV7-2; abundance: .; d_gene: TRBD1; j_gene: TRBJ2-7; CDR3nt: TGTGCCAGCAGCGTAAACCGGGACAGGGTAGTCTACGAGCAGTACTTC; CDR3aa: CASSVNRDRVVYEQYF
v_gene: TRBV7-8; abundance: .; d_gene: TRBD1; j_gene: TRBJ1-2; CDR3nt: TGTGCCAGCGGAGACAGGGTCAACTATGGCTACACCTTC; CDR3aa: CASGDRVNYGYTF
v_gene: TRBV5-1; abundance: .; d_gene: .; j_gene: TRBJ1-4; CDR3nt: TGCGCCAGCACCATCGGGACTTATGATGAAAAACTGTTTTTT; CDR3aa: CASTIGTYDEKLFF
v_gene: TRBV18; abundance: .; d_gene: .; j_gene: TRBJ2-4; CDR3nt: TGTGCCAGCTCACCCGGTAGCAGTTCCAAAAACATTCAGTACTTC; CDR3aa: CASSPGSSSKNIQYF
v_gene: TRBV7-2; abundance: once; d_gene: TRBD2; j_gene: TRBJ2-2; CDR3nt: TGTGCCAGCAGCTTCTCAGCGACTAGCGGGAGTGGGGAGCTGTTTTTT; CDR3aa: CASSFSATSGSGELFF
v_gene: TRBV28; abundance: .; d_gene: TRBD2; j_gene: TRBJ2-3; CDR3nt: TGTGCCAGCAGGAGACTAGCGGGGGCTAGCGCAGATACGCAGTATTTT; CDR3aa: CASRRLAGASADTQYF
v_gene: TRBV19; abundance: .; d_gene: .; j_gene: TRBJ1-5; CDR3nt: TGTGCCAGTAGTATCGAGGGCGCGAGCAATCAGCCCCAGCATTTT; CDR3aa: CASSIEGASNQPQHF
v_gene: TRBV28; abundance: .; d_gene: .; j_gene: TRBJ1-4; CDR3nt: TGTGCCAGCAACAATGGGGGGGCTTTCGATGAAAAACTGTTTTTT; CDR3aa: CASNNGGAFDEKLFF
v_gene: TRBV29-1; abundance: .; d_gene: TRBD1; j_gene: TRBJ2-7; CDR3nt: TGCAGCGTTGTTCCAGCAGGGGGCTACGAGCAGTACTTC; CDR3aa: CSVVPAGGYEQYF
v_gene: TRBV5-1; abundance: .; d_gene: TRBD1; j_gene: TRBJ1-1; CDR3nt: TGCGCCAGCAGCTCCGCAGGGGGCGCAAAGAACACTGAAGCTTTCTTT; CDR3aa: CASSSAGGAKNTEAFF
v_gene: TRBV10-2; abundance: few; d_gene: .; j_gene: TRBJ2-7; CDR3nt: TGCGCCAGCAGTGAGCGGGGCGGGGTTACCTACGAGCAGTACTTC; CDR3aa: CASSERGGVTYEQYF